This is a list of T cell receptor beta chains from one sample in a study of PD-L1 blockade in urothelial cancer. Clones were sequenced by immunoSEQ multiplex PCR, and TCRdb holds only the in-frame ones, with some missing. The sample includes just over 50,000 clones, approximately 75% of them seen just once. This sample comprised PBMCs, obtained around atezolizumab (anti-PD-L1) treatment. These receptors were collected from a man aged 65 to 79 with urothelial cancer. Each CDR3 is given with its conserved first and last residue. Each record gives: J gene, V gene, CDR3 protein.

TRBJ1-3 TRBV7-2 CASSLAKAGDGNTIYF
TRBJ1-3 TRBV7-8 CASSLYSGDGNTIYF
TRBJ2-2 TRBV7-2 CASSLARGKGTGELFF
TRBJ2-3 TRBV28 CASSLVTSGRVRGHTQYF
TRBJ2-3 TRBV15 CATSSLSGRSDTQYF
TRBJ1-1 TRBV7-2 CASSLWTGGTEAFF
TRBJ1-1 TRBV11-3 CASSPEAGSSAYTEAFF
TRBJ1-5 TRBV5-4 CASSSPNQPQHF
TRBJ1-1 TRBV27 CASSLRGGGSEAFF
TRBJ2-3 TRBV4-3 CASSQDIDRGRADTQYF
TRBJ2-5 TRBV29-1 CSVEGGTGVQETQYF
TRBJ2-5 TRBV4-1 CASSRQGRGETQYF
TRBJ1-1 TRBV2 CASKLGVNTEAFF
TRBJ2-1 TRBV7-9 CASSSPGRSSYNEQFF
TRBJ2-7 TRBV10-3 CAISESGTGTYEQYF
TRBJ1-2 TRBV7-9 CASSSTGASSGYTF
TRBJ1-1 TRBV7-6 CASSSDKFSEAFF
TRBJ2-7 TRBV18 CASSPRARASYEQYF
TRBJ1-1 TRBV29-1 CSVRSKRQGMNTEAFF
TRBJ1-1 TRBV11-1 CASRHLPHRGRDTEAFF
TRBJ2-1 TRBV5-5 CASSLEGDSYNEQFF
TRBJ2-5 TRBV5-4 CASSLTGGETQYF
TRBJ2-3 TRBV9 CASSVARWDTQYF
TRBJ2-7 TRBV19 CASSIVLGVSGEQYF
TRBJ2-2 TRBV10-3 CAIRGQGLGTGELFF
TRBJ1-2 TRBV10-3 CAISESGGQQLYGYTF
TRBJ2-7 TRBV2 CASVTRGDYEQYF
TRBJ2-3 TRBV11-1 CASVGLNRESDTQYF
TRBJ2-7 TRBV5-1 CASSLGGQRYF
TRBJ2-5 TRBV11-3 CASSLGSPWTQYF
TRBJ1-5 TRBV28 CASSSPQVPLSNQPQHF
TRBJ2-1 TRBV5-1 CASSLGQRYNEQFF
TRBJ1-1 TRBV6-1 CASSEGEGTWWNTEAFF
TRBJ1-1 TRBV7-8 CASSLVVRAMNTEAFF
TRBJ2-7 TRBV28 CASSQYRDTTYEQYF
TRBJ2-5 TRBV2 CASSIMETQYF
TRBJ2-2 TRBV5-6 CASSRRISNTGELFF
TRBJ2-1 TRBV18 CASSPSGNEQFF
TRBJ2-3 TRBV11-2 CASSSGDTQYF
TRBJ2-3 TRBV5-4 CASSSDEADTQYF
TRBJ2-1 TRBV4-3 CASSQDLRGGGGNNEQFF
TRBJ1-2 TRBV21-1 CASSFSPGQGNGYTF
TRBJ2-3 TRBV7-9 CASSQTDTQYF
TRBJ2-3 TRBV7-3 CASSSSTDTQYF
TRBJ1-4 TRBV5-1 CASSLEAQGAGRKLFF
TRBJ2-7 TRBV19 CASPQSSYEQYF
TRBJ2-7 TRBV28 CASSLWQGWEQYF
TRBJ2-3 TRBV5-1 CASSLNQGSGSDTQYF
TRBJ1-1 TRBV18 CASSRERTEAFF
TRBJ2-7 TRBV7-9 CASSSAQLDEQYF
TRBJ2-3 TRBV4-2 CASSRIFGGTTDTQYF
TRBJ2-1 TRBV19 CASSTRGRTSGSNSYNEQFF
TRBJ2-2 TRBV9 CASSVTQGASAGELFF
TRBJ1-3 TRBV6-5 CASSYQGSSGNTIYF